The entry below gives a single T cell receptor beta chain sequence along with its context. Its antigen remains unknown. Study processing details: Junction-only sequences without quality scores were provided by ImmunoSEQ, so filtering was different. Measured with immunoSEQ multiplex PCR; TCRdb has only the in-frame clones, and not every one. That table supplies the V and J calls and clone size; D and trimming were determined from the DNA. The sample lists roughly 1,000,000 clones; about 84% were seen once. This entry belongs to a study of shared clonotypes between healthy human individuals. Germline loops: CDR1 LNHDA, CDR2 SQIVND (reference sequence). The CDR3 extends over 16 amino acids. V shed 4 bases, J shed 9 bases, and the junction held 13 bases outside the gene matches. Donors, healthy HIV-negative adults, lacked recent acute infections or vaccinations. Study findings and constraints: It was observed that 5% to 6% of naive CD4 clonotypes were shared across a handful of donors.

The source is a man in his late teens or twenties in good health. Some clones in this sample may be carry-over from other donors' samples. V gene TRBV19 combines with J gene TRBJ2-1; 9 nucleotides align to TRBD1. The sequencing sample was made of memory CD4+ T cells from PBMCs. Documented subset: CD45RA-negative fraction. CDR3 sequence reads: CASSRKGTGIASEQFF. CDR3 nucleotides: TGTGCCAGTAGTAGGAAAGGGACAGGGATAGCGAGTGAGCAGTTCTTC.